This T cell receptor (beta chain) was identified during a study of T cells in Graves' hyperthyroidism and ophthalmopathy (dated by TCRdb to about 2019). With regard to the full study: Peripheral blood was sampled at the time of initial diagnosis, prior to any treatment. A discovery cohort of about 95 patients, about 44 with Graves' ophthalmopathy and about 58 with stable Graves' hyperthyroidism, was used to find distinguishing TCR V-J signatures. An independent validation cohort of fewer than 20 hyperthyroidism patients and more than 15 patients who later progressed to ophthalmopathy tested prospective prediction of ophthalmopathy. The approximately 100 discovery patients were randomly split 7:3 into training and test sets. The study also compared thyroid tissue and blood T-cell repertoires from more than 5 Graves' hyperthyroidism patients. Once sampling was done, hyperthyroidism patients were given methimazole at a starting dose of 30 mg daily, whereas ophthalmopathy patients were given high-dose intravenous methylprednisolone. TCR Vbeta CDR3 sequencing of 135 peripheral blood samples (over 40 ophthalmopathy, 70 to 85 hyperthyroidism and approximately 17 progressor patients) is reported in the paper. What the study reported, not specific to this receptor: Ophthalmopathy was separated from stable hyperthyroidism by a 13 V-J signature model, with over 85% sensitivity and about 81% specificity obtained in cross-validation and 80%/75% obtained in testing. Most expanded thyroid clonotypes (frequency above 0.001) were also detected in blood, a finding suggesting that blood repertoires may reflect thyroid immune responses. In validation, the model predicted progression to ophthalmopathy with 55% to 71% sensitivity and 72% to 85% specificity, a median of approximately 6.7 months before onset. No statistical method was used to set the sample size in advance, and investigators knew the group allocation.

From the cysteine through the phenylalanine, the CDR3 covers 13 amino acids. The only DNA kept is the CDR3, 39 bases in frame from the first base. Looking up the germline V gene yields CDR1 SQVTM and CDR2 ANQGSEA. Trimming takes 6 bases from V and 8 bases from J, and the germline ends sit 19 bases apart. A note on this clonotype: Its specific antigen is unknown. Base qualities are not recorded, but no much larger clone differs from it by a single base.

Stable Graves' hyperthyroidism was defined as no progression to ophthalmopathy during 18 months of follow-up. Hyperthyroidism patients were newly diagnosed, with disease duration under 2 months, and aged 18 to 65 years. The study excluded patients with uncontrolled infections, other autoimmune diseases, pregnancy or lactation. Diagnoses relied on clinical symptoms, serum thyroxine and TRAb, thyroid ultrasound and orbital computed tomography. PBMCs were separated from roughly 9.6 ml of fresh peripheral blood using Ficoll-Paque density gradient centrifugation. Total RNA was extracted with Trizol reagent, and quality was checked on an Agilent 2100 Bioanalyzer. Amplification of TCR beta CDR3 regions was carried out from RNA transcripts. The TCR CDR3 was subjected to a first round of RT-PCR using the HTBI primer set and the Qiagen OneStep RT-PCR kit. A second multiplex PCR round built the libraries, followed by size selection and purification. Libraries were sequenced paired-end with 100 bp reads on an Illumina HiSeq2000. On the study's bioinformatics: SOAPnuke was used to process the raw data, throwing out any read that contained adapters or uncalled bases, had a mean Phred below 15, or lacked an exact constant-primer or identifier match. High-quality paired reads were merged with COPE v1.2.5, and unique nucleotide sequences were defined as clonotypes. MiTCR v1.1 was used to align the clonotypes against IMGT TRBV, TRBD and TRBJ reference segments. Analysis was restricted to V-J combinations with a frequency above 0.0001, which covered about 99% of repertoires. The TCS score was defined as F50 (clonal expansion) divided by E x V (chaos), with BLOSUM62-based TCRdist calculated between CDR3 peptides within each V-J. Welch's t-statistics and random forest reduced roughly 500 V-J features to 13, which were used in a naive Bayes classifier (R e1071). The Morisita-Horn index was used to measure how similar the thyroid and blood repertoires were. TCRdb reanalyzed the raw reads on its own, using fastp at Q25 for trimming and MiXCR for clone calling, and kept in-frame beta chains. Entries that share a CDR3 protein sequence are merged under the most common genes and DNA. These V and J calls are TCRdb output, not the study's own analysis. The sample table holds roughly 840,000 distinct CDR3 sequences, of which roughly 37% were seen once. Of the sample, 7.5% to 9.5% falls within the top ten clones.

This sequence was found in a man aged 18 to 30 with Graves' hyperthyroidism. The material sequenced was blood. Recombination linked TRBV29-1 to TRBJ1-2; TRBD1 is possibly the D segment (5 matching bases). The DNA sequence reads TGCAGCGTCGCTGGGACCGGGGCAGGCGGCTACACCTTC. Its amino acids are CSVAGTGAGGYTF.